This is a list of T cell receptor beta chains from one sample in a study of identical twins. TCRdb processed the 5' RACE reads anew with MiXCR; each CDR3 protein has one entry. Of 400,000 to 550,000 distinct CDR3 sequences detected, approximately 24% appear once; the ten largest clones hold 2.9%. In addition, the sample was reused for a study of T cells expressing NK-cell markers.

Specimen: CD4+ T cells sorted from blood. The origin of the receptors is a woman aged 18-35 years in good health. Both conserved end residues are part of each CDR3.

J: TRBJ2-5
V: TRBV12-3/TRBV12-4
CDR3: CASSTQLGGETQYF

J: TRBJ2-5
V: TRBV20-1
CDR3: CSARDYRDGETQYF

J: TRBJ2-3
V: TRBV6-1
CDR3: CASTPPGTDTQYF

J: TRBJ2-5
V: TRBV6-1
CDR3: CASSEDVVQETQYF

J: TRBJ2-2
V: TRBV6-1
CDR3: CASRNRQGNTGELFF

J: TRBJ2-5
V: TRBV12-3/TRBV12-4
CDR3: CASSFARGETQYF

J: TRBJ2-3
V: TRBV20-1
CDR3: CSAPVGDTQYF

J: TRBJ2-1
V: TRBV7-9
CDR3: CASSRPQREYYNEQFF

J: TRBJ1-2
V: TRBV6-5
CDR3: CASTSPGLRDGYTF

J: TRBJ1-5
V: TRBV27
CDR3: CASSLRPGQGNQPQHF

J: TRBJ2-3
V: TRBV20-1
CDR3: CSAHTDTQYF

J: TRBJ2-2
V: TRBV3-1
CDR3: CASSLGAAGELFF

J: TRBJ2-1
V: TRBV5-1
CDR3: CASSLEGLAGRVSEQFF

J: TRBJ2-4
V: TRBV6-1
CDR3: CASKPGGHWENIQYF

J: TRBJ2-3
V: TRBV6-5
CDR3: CASSYSGLETDTQYF

J: TRBJ1-5
V: TRBV2
CDR3: CAYGRPNQPQHF

J: TRBJ2-5
V: TRBV12-3/TRBV12-4
CDR3: CASSLEPASKTQYF

J: TRBJ2-1
V: TRBV5-6
CDR3: CASRKLAGGSYNEQFF

J: TRBJ1-1
V: TRBV6-5
CDR3: CASSYSKGSTEAFF

J: TRBJ1-4
V: TRBV6-1
CDR3: CASSSTRGIQEKLFF

J: TRBJ1-4
V: TRBV28
CDR3: CASSLARDEKLFF

J: TRBJ2-1
V: TRBV5-1
CDR3: CASSAQLAAGGEQFF

J: TRBJ1-1
V: TRBV12-3/TRBV12-4
CDR3: CASSFTGMNTEAFF

J: TRBJ2-4
V: TRBV27
CDR3: CASSLHPAKNIQYF

J: TRBJ2-1
V: TRBV9
CDR3: CASSARPRGDEQFF

J: TRBJ1-2
V: TRBV5-1
CDR3: CASSFYGQGGYTF

J: TRBJ2-7
V: TRBV20-1
CDR3: CSAWIGTGDSQQYF

J: TRBJ1-2
V: TRBV19
CDR3: CATQGYGYTF

J: TRBJ2-7
V: TRBV5-1
CDR3: CASSYGLAGGLPSEQYF

J: TRBJ2-7
V: TRBV6-5
CDR3: CASSYSISSGRTYEQYF

J: TRBJ1-2
V: TRBV3-1
CDR3: CASSLGFGDGYTF

J: TRBJ1-1
V: TRBV2
CDR3: CASSEAWGTGGEAFF

J: TRBJ1-2
V: TRBV6-1
CDR3: CASSLLDRAYGYTF

J: TRBJ1-5
V: TRBV7-6
CDR3: CASSQGTANSNQPQHF

J: TRBJ1-2
V: TRBV12-3/TRBV12-4
CDR3: CASSLAWGGYTF

J: TRBJ1-6
V: TRBV9
CDR3: CASSPRDIYSPLHF

J: TRBJ1-1
V: TRBV27
CDR3: CASSLWGTDMNTEAFF

J: TRBJ2-1
V: TRBV5-1
CDR3: CASSLRSGGPSSYNEQFF

J: TRBJ2-7
V: TRBV6-5
CDR3: CASSYRTTAFSYEQYF

J: TRBJ2-7
V: TRBV20-1
CDR3: CSAREPTPPREQYF

J: TRBJ2-1
V: TRBV27
CDR3: CASSLSGVLSYNEQFF

J: TRBJ2-3
V: TRBV19
CDR3: CASRTGPDTQYF

J: TRBJ1-2
V: TRBV7-2
CDR3: CASRAGANYGYTF

J: TRBJ2-1
V: TRBV29-1
CDR3: CSPSRASSYNEQFF

J: TRBJ2-3
V: TRBV5-5
CDR3: CASSLGGGADTQYF

J: TRBJ1-2
V: TRBV6-1
CDR3: CASSLSSGANYGYTF

J: TRBJ1-2
V: TRBV9
CDR3: CASSVEWGDYGYTF

J: TRBJ2-7
V: TRBV27
CDR3: CASRARDNSYEQYF

J: TRBJ2-3
V: TRBV5-1
CDR3: CASSFNRGGSDTQYF

J: TRBJ2-1
V: TRBV2
CDR3: CASKGMDYNEQFF

J: TRBJ1-1
V: TRBV5-1
CDR3: CASSLGGFDGKAFF

J: TRBJ2-1
V: TRBV5-1
CDR3: CASSGTSDNEQFF

J: TRBJ1-1
V: TRBV5-1
CDR3: CASRYQGEITEAFF

J: TRBJ2-7
V: TRBV2
CDR3: CASRRPTSARDEQYF